The rows below give T cell receptor beta chains drawn from one sample of a study of beta chain features in type 1 diabetes. Generated by immunoSEQ multiplex PCR, the TCRdb table keeps only in-frame clones and is missing some. The table records 160,000 or so clones, 8.5% to 10% of them present only once. Material: central memory CD4+ T cells from blood. Receptor source: a woman in her 30s with type 1 diabetes. Each CDR3 is given with its conserved first and last residue.

CASSSGTTYEQYF TRBV27
CATEDRDRTQHF TRBV10-3
CAWSRKSGGYGYTF TRBV30
CASSQEITRGREQYF TRBV4-1
CSVVLGALGQPQHF TRBV29-1
CASLLATRVQAFF TRBV13
CASSFTGTSGSQPFF TRBV11-3
CASSQRRTGSHEQYF TRBV4-1
CASSLAPGASTDTQYF TRBV5-1
CASSSTLAGAYEQYF TRBV6-5
CSVALSGGAGLLSYNEQFF TRBV29-1
CASSHQHRGSAYEQYF TRBV4-1
CASSPGRLAGGHEQYF TRBV18
CASSEGHTNYGYTF TRBV6-1
CASSGRGAAGELFF TRBV7-8
CASSFPTTGGYEQYF TRBV11-3
CASSPGQGAGELFF TRBV7-3
CASSYLRNTEAFF TRBV6-5
CASSTQDRGEAFF TRBV7-3
CASSPLPIGLVGSYNEQFF TRBV5-1
CASSHRWTREQFF TRBV5-6
CASSAYSGRALNEQFF TRBV27
CAWSAGVRGTQYF TRBV30
CASSFGANYGYTF TRBV28
CASTPDLGRTEAFF TRBV6-5
CATIRTIGNEQFF TRBV10-3
CASRPRGDSYEQYF TRBV6-6
CASSQTGQGNTEAFF TRBV7-9
CASSITRVGTEAFF TRBV19
CASRGQGLRGYTF TRBV19
CASSGTSTSQQYF TRBV5-4
CASSITGVTYEQYF TRBV19
CASHPSGSRINEQYF TRBV10-3
CASSKDRDYGYTF TRBV19
CASSLVQNTEAFF TRBV7-9
CAWARGLAGNTGELFF TRBV30
CASSSDGYNEQFF TRBV18
CASSLVGTDYGYTF TRBV13
CASSVVAGRLNGELFF TRBV9
CASSPLGVAGKHSYNEQFF TRBV4-1
CASSWGVGGGPYNEQFF TRBV5-4
CASSTGTSFDEQYF TRBV7-9
CASSGGTGSQQPQHF TRBV6-1
CASSRTGQTETQYF TRBV6-6
CASSPATVRETQYF TRBV28
CASPTGLDSEAFF TRBV18
CASSPGGSRVTDTQYF TRBV9
CASSFQGDQPQHF TRBV5-1
CASTFTRGTVETQYF TRBV27
CAWSSLRGATNEKLFF TRBV30
CASSQGQRNEKLFF TRBV11-2
CASSPASGSLNEQFF TRBV4-2
CASSQVTGSYEQYF TRBV4-1
CASSSYGQGYGYTF TRBV6-5
CASSSTGRFYEQYF TRBV11-2
CASSLVGWASGSFEQFF TRBV7-9